The source of this T cell receptor beta chain is a study of blood T cell repertoires in COVID-19. Study at large: Collection of acute and convalescent COVID-19 samples took place in the United States, Italy and Spain.

Libraries were prepared by immunoSEQ multiplex PCR; TCRdb keeps only in-frame clonotypes and omits some of them. Here the sample spans about 180,000 clones, around 83% being singletons. The CDR3 consists of 16 residues. Germline lookup yields CDR1 SGHRS and CDR2 YFSETQ. Losses at the gene ends were 4 bases for V and 4 bases for J; bases not matched to a gene: 3. Residents of about two dozen US areas, aged roughly 18 to 89 years, made up the participants. The receptor was isolated from a man aged 35 to 55 who had recovered from COVID-19. The chain is built from TRBV5-1 and TRBJ2-6, with 12 bases aligning to TRBD1. What was sequenced was PBMCs or T cells enriched from blood (not recorded which). CDR3 bases: TGCGCCAGCAGCAGGGACAGGGGGCCCGGGGCCAACGTCCTGACTTTC. Protein: CASSRDRGPGANVLTF.